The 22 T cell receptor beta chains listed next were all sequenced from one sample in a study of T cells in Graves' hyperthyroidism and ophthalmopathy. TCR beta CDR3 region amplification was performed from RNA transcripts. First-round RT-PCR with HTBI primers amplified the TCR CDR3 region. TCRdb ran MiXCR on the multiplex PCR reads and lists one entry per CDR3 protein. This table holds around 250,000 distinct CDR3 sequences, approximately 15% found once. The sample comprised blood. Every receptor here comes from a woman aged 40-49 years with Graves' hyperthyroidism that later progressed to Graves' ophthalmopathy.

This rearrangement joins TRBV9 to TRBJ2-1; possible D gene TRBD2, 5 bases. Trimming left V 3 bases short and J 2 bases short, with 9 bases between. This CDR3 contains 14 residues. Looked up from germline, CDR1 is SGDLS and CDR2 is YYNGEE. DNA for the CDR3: TGTGCCAGCAGCGCAAGCGGAACCTACAATGAGCAGTTCTTC. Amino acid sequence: CASSASGTYNEQFF.

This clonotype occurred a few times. CDR3 nucleotide sequence: TGCGCCAGCAGCCAAGGTGACGCGCCCTACAATGAGCAGTTCTTC. It specifies CASSQGDAPYNEQFF. V usage is TRBV4-1 and J usage is TRBJ2-1; D is unresolved. Per the germline V gene, CDR1 is MGHRA and CDR2 is YSYEKL. The CDR3 length is 15 residues. The V gene lost 1 base and the J gene lost 2 bases, with 9 bases spanning the gap.

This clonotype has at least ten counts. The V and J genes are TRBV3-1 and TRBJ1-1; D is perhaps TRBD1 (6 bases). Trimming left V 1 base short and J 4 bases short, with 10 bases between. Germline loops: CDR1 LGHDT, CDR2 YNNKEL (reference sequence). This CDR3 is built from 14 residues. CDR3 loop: CASSQVGGITEAFF. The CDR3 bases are TGTGCCAGCAGCCAAGTTGGGGGCATCACTGAAGCTTTCTTT.

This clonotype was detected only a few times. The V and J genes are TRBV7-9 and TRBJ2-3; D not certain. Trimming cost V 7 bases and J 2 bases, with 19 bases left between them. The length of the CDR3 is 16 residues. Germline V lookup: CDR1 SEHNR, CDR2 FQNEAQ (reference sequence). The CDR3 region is CASTAGNVEFTDTQYF. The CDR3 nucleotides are TGTGCCAGCACCGCCGGTAACGTGGAGTTCACAGATACGCAGTATTTT. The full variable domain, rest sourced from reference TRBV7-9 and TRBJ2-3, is DTGVSQNPRHKITKRGQNVTFRCDPISEHNRLYWYRQTLGQGPEFLTYFQNEAQLEKSRLLSDRFSAERPKGSFSTLEIQRTEQGDSAMYLCASTAGNVEFTDTQYFGPGTRLTVL.

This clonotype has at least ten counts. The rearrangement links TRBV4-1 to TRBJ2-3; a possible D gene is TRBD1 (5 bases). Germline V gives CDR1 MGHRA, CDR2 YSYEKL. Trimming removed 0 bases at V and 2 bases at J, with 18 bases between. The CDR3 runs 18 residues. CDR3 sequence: CASSQDRSRRASTDTQYF. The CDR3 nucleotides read TGCGCCAGCAGCCAAGATCGGTCACGCAGGGCGTCCACAGATACGCAGTATTTT.

The CDR3: CATRGRSGDRATGELFF. As DNA, the CDR3 is TGTGCCACCAGGGGAAGAAGTGGGGACAGGGCGACCGGGGAGCTGTTTTTT. The rearrangement uses TRBV15 and TRBJ2-2; 9 nucleotides align to TRBD1. This CDR3 has 17 amino acids. Germline CDR1 and CDR2: LNHNV and YYDKDF (reference sequence). The J segment lost 5 bases and the V segment lost 6 bases, leaving 13 bases of the junction unmatched. The complete variable domain, with remaining parts taken from reference TRBV15 and TRBJ2-2, reads DAMVIQNPRYQVTQFGKPVTLSCSQTLNHNVMYWYQQKSSQAPKLLFHYYDKDFNNEADTPDNFQSRRPNTSFCFLDIRSPGLGDTAMYLCATRGRSGDRATGELFFGEGSRLTVL.

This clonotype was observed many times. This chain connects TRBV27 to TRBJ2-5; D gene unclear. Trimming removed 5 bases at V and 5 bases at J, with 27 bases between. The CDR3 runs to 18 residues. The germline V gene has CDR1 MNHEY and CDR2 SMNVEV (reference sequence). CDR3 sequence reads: CASSPRGRTGRWLETQYF. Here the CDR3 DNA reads TGTGCCAGCAGTCCCCGAGGTCGGACCGGAAGGTGGTTGGAGACCCAGTACTTC.

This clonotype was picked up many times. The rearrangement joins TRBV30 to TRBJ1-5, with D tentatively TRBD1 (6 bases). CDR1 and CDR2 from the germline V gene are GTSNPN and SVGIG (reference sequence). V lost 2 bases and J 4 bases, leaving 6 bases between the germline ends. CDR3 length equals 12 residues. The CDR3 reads CAWSTGNQPQHF. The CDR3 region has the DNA TGTGCCTGGAGTACAGGGAATCAGCCCCAGCATTTT. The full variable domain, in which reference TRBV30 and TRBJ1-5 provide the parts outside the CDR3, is SQTIHQWPATLVQPVGSPLSLECTVEGTSNPNLYWYRQAAGRGLQLLFYSVGIGQISSEVPQNLSASRPQDRQFILSSKKLLLSDSGFYLCAWSTGNQPQHFGDGTRLSIL.

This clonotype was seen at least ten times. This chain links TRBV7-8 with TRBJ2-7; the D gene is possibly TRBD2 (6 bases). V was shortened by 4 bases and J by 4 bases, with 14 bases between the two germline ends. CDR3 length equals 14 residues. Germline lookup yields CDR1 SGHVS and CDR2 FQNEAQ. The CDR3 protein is CASSSTGTHYEQYF. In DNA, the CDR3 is TGTGCCAGCAGCTCAACCGGGACTCATTACGAGCAGTACTTC.

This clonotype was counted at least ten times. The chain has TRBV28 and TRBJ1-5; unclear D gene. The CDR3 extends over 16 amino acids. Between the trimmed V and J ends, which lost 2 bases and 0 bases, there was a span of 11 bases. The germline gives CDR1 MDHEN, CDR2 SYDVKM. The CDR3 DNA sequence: TGTGCCAGCAGTTTAGGGCCAGGATATAGCAATCAGCCCCAGCATTTT. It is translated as CASSLGPGYSNQPQHF.

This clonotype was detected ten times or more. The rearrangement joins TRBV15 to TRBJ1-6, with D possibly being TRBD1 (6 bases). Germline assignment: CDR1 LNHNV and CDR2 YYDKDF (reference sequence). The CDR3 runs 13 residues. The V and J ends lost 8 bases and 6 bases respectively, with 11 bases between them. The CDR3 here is CATEDSANSPLHF. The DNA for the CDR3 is TGTGCCACCGAGGACAGCGCTAATTCACCCCTCCACTTT.

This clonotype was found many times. The CDR3 DNA follows: TGCAGTGCTAGGTACCGGGGGAGTCAGAATGGCTACACCTTC. It specifies CSARYRGSQNGYTF. The J gene is TRBJ1-2, the V gene TRBV20-1; D might be TRBD1 (5 bases). The V gene lost 3 bases and the J gene lost 6 bases, with 17 bases spanning the gap. Germline V gene lookup returns CDR1 DFQATT and CDR2 SNEGSKA (reference sequence). The CDR3 has 14 residues.

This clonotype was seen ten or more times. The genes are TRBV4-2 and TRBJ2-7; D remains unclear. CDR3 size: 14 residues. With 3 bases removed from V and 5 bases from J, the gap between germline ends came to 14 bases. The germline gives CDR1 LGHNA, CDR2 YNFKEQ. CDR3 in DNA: TGTGCCAGCAGCCACGCCCACACTCGCCACGAGCAGTACTTC. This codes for CASSHAHTRHEQYF.

The CDR3 loop is CSASSGAYNDKQFF. CDR3 DNA sequence: TGCAGTGCTAGTAGCGGGGCCTACAATGATAAGCAGTTCTTC. The chain combines TRBV20-1 with TRBJ2-1, with 8 positions matching TRBD2. V shed 3 bases and J 11 bases; nucleotides not matched to a gene: 12. Looked up from germline, CDR1 is DFQATT and CDR2 is SNEGSKA (reference sequence). This CDR3 is 14 amino acids long.

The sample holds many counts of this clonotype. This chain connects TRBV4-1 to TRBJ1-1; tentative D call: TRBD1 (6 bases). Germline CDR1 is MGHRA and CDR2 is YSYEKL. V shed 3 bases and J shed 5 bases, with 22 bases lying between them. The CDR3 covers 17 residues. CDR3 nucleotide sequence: TGCGCCAGCAGCCAGTCTCCGTATGGGGGGCTGGGTACTGAAGCTTTCTTT. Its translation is CASSQSPYGGLGTEAFF.

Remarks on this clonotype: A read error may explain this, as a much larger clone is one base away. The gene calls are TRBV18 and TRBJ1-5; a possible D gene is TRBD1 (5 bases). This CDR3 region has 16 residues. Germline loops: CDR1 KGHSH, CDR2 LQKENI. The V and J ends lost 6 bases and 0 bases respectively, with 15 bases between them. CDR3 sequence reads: CASSPPGVCSNQPQHF. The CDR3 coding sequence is TGTGCCAGCTCGCCGCCGGGGGTCTGTAGCAATCAGCCCCAGCATTTT.

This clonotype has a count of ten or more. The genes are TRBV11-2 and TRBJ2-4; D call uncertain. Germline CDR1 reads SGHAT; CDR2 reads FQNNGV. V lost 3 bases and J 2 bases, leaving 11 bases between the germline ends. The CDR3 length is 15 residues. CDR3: CASSLGQATKNIQYF. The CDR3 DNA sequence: TGTGCCAGCAGCTTGGGCCAGGCCACCAAAAACATTCAGTACTTC.

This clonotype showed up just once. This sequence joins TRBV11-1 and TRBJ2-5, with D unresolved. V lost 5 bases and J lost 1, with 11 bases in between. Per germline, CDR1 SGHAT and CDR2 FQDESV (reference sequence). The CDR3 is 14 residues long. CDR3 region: CASSQGDLQETQYF. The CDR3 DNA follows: TGTGCCAGCAGCCAAGGAGACCTCCAAGAGACCCAGTACTTC. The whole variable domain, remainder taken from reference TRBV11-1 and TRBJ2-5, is EAEVAQSPRYKITEKSQAVAFWCDPISGHATLYWYRQILGQGPELLVQFQDESVVDDSQLPKDRFSAERLKGVDSTLKIQPAELGDSAMYLCASSQGDLQETQYFGPGTRLLVL.

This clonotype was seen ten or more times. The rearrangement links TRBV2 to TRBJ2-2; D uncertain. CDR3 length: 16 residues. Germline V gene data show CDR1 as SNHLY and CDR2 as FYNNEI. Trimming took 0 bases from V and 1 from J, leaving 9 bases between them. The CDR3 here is CASSEADYRNTGELFF. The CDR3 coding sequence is TGTGCCAGCAGTGAAGCGGATTACCGGAACACCGGGGAGCTGTTTTTT.

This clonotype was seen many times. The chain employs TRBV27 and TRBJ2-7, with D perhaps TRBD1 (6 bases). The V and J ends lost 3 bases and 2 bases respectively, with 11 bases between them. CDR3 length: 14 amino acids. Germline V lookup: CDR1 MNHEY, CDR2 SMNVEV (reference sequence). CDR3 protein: CASSLGAGTYEQYF. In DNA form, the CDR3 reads TGTGCCAGCAGTTTGGGGGCAGGGACCTACGAGCAGTACTTC.

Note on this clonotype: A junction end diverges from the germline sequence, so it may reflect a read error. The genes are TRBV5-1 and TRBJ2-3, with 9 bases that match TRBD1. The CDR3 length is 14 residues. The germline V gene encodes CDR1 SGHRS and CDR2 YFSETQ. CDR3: CASSPGQGTATQYF. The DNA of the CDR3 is TGCGCCAGCAGCCCTGGACAGGGGACAGCTACGCAGTATTTT.

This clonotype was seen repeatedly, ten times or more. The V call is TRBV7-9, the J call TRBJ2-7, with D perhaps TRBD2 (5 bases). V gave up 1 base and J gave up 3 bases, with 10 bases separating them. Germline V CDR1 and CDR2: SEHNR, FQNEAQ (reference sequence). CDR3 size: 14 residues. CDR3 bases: TGTGCCAGCAGCTTAGGGGGAGCTAGCTACGAGCAGTACTTC. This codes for CASSLGGASYEQYF.